Listed below are T cell receptor beta chains from one sample, sequenced in a study of T cell responses to AZD1222 COVID-19 vaccine. Clones were read by immunoSEQ multiplex PCR, and TCRdb kept only the in-frame ones, dropping some. There are 150,000 or so clones in the sample; around 90% occur only once, and roughly 3.8% lies in the top ten. Sequencing was performed on peripheral blood, taken 28 days after the second AZD1222 dose. Source of these receptors: an adult who received the AZD1222 COVID-19 vaccine. Both conserved end residues are part of each CDR3. D genes are given only for firm matches. Clone size is not always given. Where it is, it says once, few, many or a class for expanded clones.

TRBJ2-1 TRBV27 NA 15 TRBD2 CASSPGLAGNNEQFF TGTGCCAGCAGCCCCGGACTAGCGGGAAACAATGAGCAGTTCTTC
TRBJ2-3 TRBV18 NA 16 TRBD2 CASSLTAGGRTDTQYF TGTGCCAGCTCATTAACAGCGGGGGGTCGCACAGATACGCAGTATTTT
TRBJ1-4 TRBV6-2/TRBV6-3 NA 18 NA CASSYSIGTASFNEKLFF TGTGCCAGCAGTTACTCGATAGGGACCGCGAGTTTTAATGAAAAACTGTTTTTT
TRBJ2-5 TRBV25-1 NA 15 NA CASGSSQGVQETQYF TGTGCCAGCGGATCGTCCCAGGGCGTTCAAGAGACCCAGTACTTC
TRBJ2-1 TRBV19 NA 15 TRBD2 CASSIGAGANNEQFF TGTGCCAGTAGTATAGGAGCGGGAGCCAACAATGAGCAGTTCTTC
TRBJ2-1 TRBV5-4 NA 17 NA CASSLSRLGGSLDEQFF TGTGCCAGCAGCTTGTCTAGGCTGGGGGGATCATTGGATGAGCAGTTCTTC
TRBJ2-7 TRBV6-4 NA 14 TRBD1 CASSVGTGVYEQYF TGTGCCAGCAGTGTCGGGACAGGGGTTTACGAGCAGTACTTC
TRBJ2-2 TRBV3-1/TRBV3-2 NA 14 NA CASQRAADTGELFF TGTGCCAGCCAGCGGGCCGCGGACACCGGGGAGCTGTTTTTT
TRBJ2-3 TRBV5-5 once 15 NA CASSLADTPTDTQYF TGTGCCAGCAGCTTGGCGGACACTCCCACAGATACGCAGTATTTT
TRBJ2-1 TRBV6-4 medium-sized 13 TRBD2 CASSDRSSGEQFF TGTGCCAGCAGTGACAGGTCTAGCGGGGAGCAGTTCTTC
TRBJ2-2 TRBV10-3 NA 12 NA CAIRDNTGELFF TGTGCCATCCGGGATAACACCGGGGAGCTGTTTTTT
TRBJ2-7 TRBV29-1 NA 12 NA CSAGRTNYEQYF TGCAGCGCGGGAAGGACAAACTACGAGCAGTACTTC
TRBJ1-3 TRBV30 once 15 TRBD1 CAWSVGGTGGNTIYF TGTGCCTGGAGTGTGGGGGGGACAGGTGGAAACACCATATATTTT
TRBJ1-1 TRBV5-4 NA 14 NA CASSSGRGDTEAFF TGTGCCAGCAGCTCGGGAAGGGGGGACACTGAAGCTTTCTTT
TRBJ2-5 TRBV7-7 NA 15 NA CASSRVSPPRAAQYF TGTGCTAGCAGTCGGGTCAGCCCTCCCCGCGCGGCCCAGTACTTC
TRBJ2-3 TRBV6-1 NA 16 TRBD2 CASSDPSVSGADTQYF TGTGCCAGCAGTGACCCCTCGGTTAGCGGGGCAGATACGCAGTATTTT
TRBJ1-1 TRBV2 NA 15 NA CASSWGRRTDTEAFF TGTGCCAGCAGTTGGGGCAGACGTACAGACACTGAAGCTTTCTTT
TRBJ2-3 TRBV6-4 NA 15 NA CASSDSQGITDTQYF TGTGCCAGCAGTGACAGTCAGGGGATCACAGATACGCAGTATTTT
TRBJ2-7 TRBV3-1/TRBV3-2 NA 11 NA CASSRRLEQYF TGTGCCAGCAGCCGGCGTTTGGAGCAGTACTTC
TRBJ1-1 TRBV7-2 NA 13 NA CASSLDRVTEAFF TGTGCCAGCAGCTTAGACAGGGTCACTGAAGCTTTCTTT
TRBJ2-5 TRBV9 NA 14 NA CASSVGLAEETQYF TGTGCCAGCAGCGTAGGCCTAGCTGAAGAGACCCAGTACTTC
TRBJ2-2 TRBV12-2 NA 18 NA CASRPRTDLTSGSGELFF TGTGCAAGTCGCCCCAGGACGGACCTGACTAGCGGGAGTGGGGAGCTGTTTTTT
TRBJ1-1 TRBV2 NA 13 NA CASSEALNTEAFF TGTGCCAGCAGTGAAGCATTGAACACTGAAGCTTTCTTT
TRBJ2-5 TRBV30 NA 19 TRBD1 CAWSAGGLARRTGQETQYF TGTGCCTGGAGTGCAGGGGGCCTGGCCCGACGGACAGGCCAAGAGACCCAGTACTTC
TRBJ1-2 TRBV25-1 NA 14 NA CASSEFGDHYGYTF TGTGCCAGCAGTGAATTCGGGGATCACTATGGCTACACCTTC
TRBJ1-1 TRBV25-1 NA 12 NA CASSESPVEAFF TGTGCCAGCAGTGAATCTCCGGTTGAAGCTTTCTTT
TRBJ1-4 TRBV18 NA 14 NA CASSPTGYREKLFF TGTGCCAGCTCACCAACAGGGTATCGGGAAAAACTGTTTTTT
TRBJ2-7 TRBV18 NA 14 NA CASSAVEGDNEQYF TGTGCCAGCTCAGCAGTTGAGGGGGATAACGAGCAGTACTTC
TRBJ1-1 TRBV6-5 NA 15 NA CASSLNRVDNTEAFF TGTGCCAGCAGTCTAAACAGGGTTGATAACACTGAAGCTTTCTTT
TRBJ1-2 TRBV29-1 NA 13 TRBD1 CSAQDREKIGYTF TGCAGCGCCCAAGACAGGGAGAAGATTGGCTACACCTTC
TRBJ2-2 TRBV10-3 NA 17 TRBD2 CAIKEAGVRPGAGELFF TGTGCCATCAAAGAAGCGGGAGTCCGACCGGGTGCCGGGGAGCTGTTTTTT
TRBJ1-5 TRBV30 NA 14 NA CAWSLGDGNQPQHF TGTGCCTGGAGTCTAGGGGATGGCAATCAGCCCCAGCATTTT
TRBJ1-2 TRBV19 NA 13 NA CASTLRTLYGYTF TGTGCCAGTACCCTACGGACCCTCTATGGCTACACCTTC
TRBJ1-1 TRBV15 NA 18 NA CATSRVPLTSSRGAEAFF TGTGCCACCAGCAGAGTCCCCTTGACAAGCTCTCGTGGCGCTGAAGCTTTCTTT
TRBJ2-1 TRBV9 NA 16 TRBD2 CASSVEGASGYNEQFF TGTGCCAGCAGCGTAGAGGGTGCTAGCGGGTACAATGAGCAGTTCTTC
TRBJ2-1 TRBV4-3 NA 13 NA CASSQGISGEQFF TGCGCCAGCAGCCAAGGGATTTCGGGTGAGCAGTTCTTC
TRBJ1-1 TRBV11-3 once 14 NA CASSMTGGNTEAFF TGTGCCAGCAGCATGACAGGTGGGAACACTGAAGCTTTCTTT
TRBJ1-4 TRBV7-6 NA 12 NA CASSARQEKLFF TGTGCCAGCAGCGCTCGACAAGAAAAACTGTTTTTT
TRBJ1-2 TRBV7-9 NA 15 NA CASTSLGGGFYGYTF TGTGCCAGCACCTCGCTGGGGGGAGGTTTCTATGGCTACACCTTC
TRBJ2-5 TRBV29-1 NA 11 NA CSVLGVETQYF TGCAGCGTGCTGGGGGTAGAGACCCAGTACTTC
TRBJ2-7 TRBV25-1 once 13 NA CASSEFGRREQYF TGTGCCAGCAGTGAATTCGGACGTCGCGAGCAGTACTTC
TRBJ1-4 TRBV6-5 NA 14 TRBD1 CASSPGQGYGKLFF TGTGCCAGCAGTCCCGGACAGGGGTACGGAAAACTGTTTTTT